This T cell receptor (beta chain) was identified in a study of T-cell reconstitution after alpha-beta-depleted transplantation in children. Study-wide results and caveats: In some patients, recipient T cells and intrathymic progenitors surviving conditioning explained high day-60 diversity. Expanded clones from the graft, numbering several hundred, reportedly supplied alpha-beta T cells about two months after transplant.

Unique molecular identifiers were incorporated into the prepared TCRbeta library. MiXCR was run by TCRdb on the PCR reads, yielding one entry per CDR3 protein. The sample contains 300,000 to 350,000 distinct CDR3 sequences, around 25% of which appear only once. This clonotype was recorded at least ten times. Its antigen is still unknown. Trimming stripped 3 bases from V and 2 bases from J, with 8 bases between. The CDR3 has 13 amino acids. Per germline, CDR1 DFQATT and CDR2 SNEGSKA (reference sequence). The rearrangement links TRBV20-1 to TRBJ2-4, with D tentatively TRBD2 (6 bases). This material consisted of PBMCs, mostly from graft donor cells, taken 180 days after TCRalphabeta/CD19-depleted stem cell transplant. The clonotype was recovered from a male patient younger than 18 who had a stem cell transplant for acute lymphoblastic leukemia, so the T cells may come from the graft donor. CDR3 residues: CSASRDSKNIQYF. The CDR3 region has the DNA TGCAGTGCTAGCCGGGACTCCAAAAACATTCAGTACTTC.